The 9 T cell receptor beta chains below were found in one sample sequenced in a study of tumor-infiltrating lymphocytes in primary liver carcinoma. From unsorted bulk tissue weighing roughly 19-32 mg, DNA and RNA were co-extracted. With a constant-region primer, TCR beta cDNA was made from about 0.5 ug of total RNA. Three nested multiplex PCR rounds, a slightly modified ARM-PCR, produced the libraries for TCR beta. Two initial PCR rounds of around 10 cycles each paired TRBV1-TRBV30 forward primers with a C-beta reverse primer. One entry per CDR3 protein, called by TCRdb with MiXCR from the multiplex PCR reads. The sample has approximately 79,000 distinct CDR3 sequences, approximately 74% seen once. The sample taken for sequencing was liver tumor tissue from sampling region 4. As to subset: tumor region T4, right-lateral pole. The receptors were gathered from a man between 40 and 49 years old with primary liver carcinoma and hepatitis B virus infection.

Concerning this clonotype itself: A much larger clone sits a single nucleotide away, making a read error possible. CDR3 sequence (DNA): TGTGCCAGCAGTTTCTCGGCTAGCGGGAGATACGAGCAGTACTTC. Encoded protein: CASSFSASGRYEQYF. V and J are TRBV28 and TRBJ2-7; TRBD2 aligns across 10 bases. This CDR3 has 15 residues. CDR1 MDHEN and CDR2 SYDVKM come from the germline V gene. V was clipped by 3 bases and J by 4 bases; unmatched bases: 6.

Worth noting for this clonotype: A read error may explain this, as a much larger clone is one base away. The J gene is TRBJ1-1, the V gene TRBV28; unclear D gene. The CDR3 runs 14 residues. CDR1 is MDHEN, CDR2 SYDVKM, per germline. CDR3 sequence reads: CPSSYRNMGTEAFF. The CDR3 nucleotides read TGTCCCAGCAGTTATAGGAATATGGGAACTGAAGCTTTCTTT.

Note on this clonotype: Sequence at one end of the junction differs from germline and may be a read error. The chain combines TRBV6-2 or TRBV6-3 with TRBJ2-7; D is ambiguous. This CDR3 comprises 16 residues. Per the germline V gene, CDR1 is MNHEY and CDR2 is SVGEGT. The CDR3 DNA is TGCGCCAGCAGTTACTTTCCCCTCCTTTCACCCTACGAGCGGTACTTC. It is translated as CASSYFPLLSPYERYF.

This clonotype was detected a few times. A clone one base away is much larger, so this may be a read error. The rearrangement links TRBV7-8 to TRBJ2-2; tentatively, D is TRBD1 (6 bases). The V and J ends lost 2 bases and 7 bases respectively, with 14 bases between them. The CDR3 totals 15 residues. Germline CDR1 SGHVS, CDR2 FQNEAQ. CDR3 amino acids: CASSLRGGDIGELFF. The CDR3 coding sequence is TGTGCCAGCAGCTTACGAGGGGGAGACATCGGGGAGCTGTTTTTT.

CDR3 in DNA: TGTGCCAGTAGGGGCGTGAACACCGGGGAGCTGTTTTTT. It specifies CASRGVNTGELFF. The chain uses TRBV19 and TRBJ2-2; D is uncertain. V gave up 6 bases and J gave up 1 base, with 6 bases separating them. The germline V gene has CDR1 LNHDA and CDR2 SQIVND (reference sequence). This CDR3 has 13 amino acids.

A note on this clonotype: One end of the junction does not line up with germline, which may come from a read error. This rearrangement joins TRBV10-3 to TRBJ2-3; D unclear. CDR1 is ENHRY and CDR2 is SYGVKD in the germline V gene. This CDR3 spans 14 amino acids. In DNA form, the CDR3 reads TGTGCCATTAGTGAACATGGGGGCACAGATACGCAGTATTTT. The encoded protein is CAISEHGGTDTQYF.

About this clonotype itself: At one end the junction does not follow the germline gene, possibly because of a read error. CDR3 protein: CASSLAEAYNEQLF. CDR3 in DNA: TGTGCTAGCAGCTTAGCGGAGGCCTACAATGAGCAGCTCTTC. The chain has TRBV7-8 and TRBJ2-1, with D possibly TRBD2 on 6 matching bases. CDR3 length equals 14 residues. Germline V CDR1 and CDR2: SGHVS, FQNEAQ.

Comment on this clonotype: It is likely a read error, because the conserved phenylalanine at the end of the CDR3 is missing. Because the CDR3's place on the DNA is in doubt, the DNA is left out and the CDR3 is given as listed by TCRdb. The J gene is TRBJ1-5, the V gene TRBV7-8; the listed D gene, TRBD1, was not tested against the DNA. The germline V gene encodes CDR1 SGHVS and CDR2 FQNEAQ. The CDR3 comprises 14 residues, both ends counted. The CDR3: CASSSGTFNRPQHS.

Concerning this clonotype: The junction differs from germline at one of its ends, possibly a read error. The chain links TRBV5-4 to TRBJ2-5, with D unresolved. This CDR3 is 12 amino acids long. Germline lookup yields CDR1 SGHNT and CDR2 YYREEE (reference sequence). This CDR3 is CASNSRPEIQYF. CDR3 in DNA: TGTGCCAGCAACTCGAGACCGGAGATCCAGTACTTC.